This T cell receptor beta chain is from a study of early T cells in non-severe SARS-CoV-2 infection. MiXCR, run by TCRdb on the 5' RACE reads, gives a single entry per CDR3 protein. The table shows some 30,000 distinct CDR3 sequences, with about 4.5% occurring only once. This CDR3 has 16 amino acids. From germline, CDR1 is SGHAT and CDR2 FQNNGV. Trimming took 5 bases from V and 1 from J; bases not matched to a gene: 4. This TCR was sampled from an adult who was a healthcare worker with PCR-confirmed SARS-CoV-2 infection or an uninfected control (not recorded which). The sequenced material came from whole blood. This chain joins TRBV11-2 and TRBJ1-6; 8 bases match TRBD1. The CDR3 DNA reads TGTGCCAGCAGCCCTTGGACAGGGTCCTATAATTCACCCCTCCACTTT. Translating it yields CASSPWTGSYNSPLHF.